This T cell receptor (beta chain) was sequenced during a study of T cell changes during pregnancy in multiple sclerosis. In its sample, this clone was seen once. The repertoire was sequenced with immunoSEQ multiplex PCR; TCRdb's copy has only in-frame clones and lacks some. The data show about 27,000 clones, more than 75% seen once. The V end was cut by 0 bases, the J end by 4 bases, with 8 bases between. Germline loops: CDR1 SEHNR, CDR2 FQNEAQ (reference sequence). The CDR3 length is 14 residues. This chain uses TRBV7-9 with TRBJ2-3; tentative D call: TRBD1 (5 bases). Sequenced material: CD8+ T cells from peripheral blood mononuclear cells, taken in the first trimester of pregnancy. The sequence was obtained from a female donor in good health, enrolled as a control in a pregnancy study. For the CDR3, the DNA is TGTGCCAGCAGCTTAGCACAGGAGCCAGATACGCAGTATTTT. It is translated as CASSLAQEPDTQYF.